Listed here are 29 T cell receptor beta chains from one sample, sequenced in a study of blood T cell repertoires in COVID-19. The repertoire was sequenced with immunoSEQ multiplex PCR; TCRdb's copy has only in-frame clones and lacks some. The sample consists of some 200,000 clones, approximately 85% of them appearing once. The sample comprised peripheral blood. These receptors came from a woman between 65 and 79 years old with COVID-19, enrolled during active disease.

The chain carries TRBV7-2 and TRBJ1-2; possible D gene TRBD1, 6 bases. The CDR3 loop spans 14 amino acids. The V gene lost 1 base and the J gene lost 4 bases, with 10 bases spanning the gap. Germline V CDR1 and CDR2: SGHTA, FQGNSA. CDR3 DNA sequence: TGTGCCAGCAGCTTAGGCACAGGGTCCTATGGCTACACCTTC. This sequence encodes CASSLGTGSYGYTF.

The CDR3 nucleotides read TGTGCCAGTAGTATTACCGGGACAGTGAACACCGGGGAGCTGTTTTTT. Translating gives CASSITGTVNTGELFF. The chain recombines TRBV19 with TRBJ2-2; TRBD1 aligns across 7 bases. V lost 3 bases, J lost 1 base, and 5 bases stayed unmatched. CDR1 and CDR2 from the germline V gene are LNHDA and SQIVND (reference sequence). The CDR3 covers 16 residues.

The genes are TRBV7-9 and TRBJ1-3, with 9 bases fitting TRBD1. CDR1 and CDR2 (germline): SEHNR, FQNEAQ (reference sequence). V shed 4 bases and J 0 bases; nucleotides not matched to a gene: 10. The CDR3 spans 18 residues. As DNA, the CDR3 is TGTGCCAGCAGCTCGGGGACAGGGTCCCTTAGCTCTGGAAACACCATATATTTT. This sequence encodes CASSSGTGSLSSGNTIYF.

The CDR3 DNA follows: TGTGCCAGTAGTGTACAGGGGGCTTCCTACGAGCAGTACTTC. Translated: CASSVQGASYEQYF. The V gene is TRBV19, the J gene TRBJ2-7, with 9 nucleotides matching TRBD1. CDR1 and CDR2 (germline): LNHDA, SQIVND (reference sequence). After removal of 5 bases from V and 1 base from J, the junction contained 3 bases not matched to a gene. CDR3 length: 14 amino acids.

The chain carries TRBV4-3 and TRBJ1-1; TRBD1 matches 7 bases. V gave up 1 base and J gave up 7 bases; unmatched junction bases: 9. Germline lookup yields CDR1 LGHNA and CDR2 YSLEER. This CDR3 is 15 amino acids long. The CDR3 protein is CASSQGGTVGNEAFF. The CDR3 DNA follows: TGCGCCAGCAGCCAAGGCGGGACAGTGGGGAATGAAGCTTTCTTT.

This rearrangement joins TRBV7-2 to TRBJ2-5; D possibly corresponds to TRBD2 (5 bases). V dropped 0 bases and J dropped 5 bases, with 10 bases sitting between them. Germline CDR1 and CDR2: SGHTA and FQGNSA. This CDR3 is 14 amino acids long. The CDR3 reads CASSLAVSVETQYF. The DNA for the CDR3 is TGTGCCAGCAGCTTAGCTGTTAGCGTGGAGACCCAGTACTTC.

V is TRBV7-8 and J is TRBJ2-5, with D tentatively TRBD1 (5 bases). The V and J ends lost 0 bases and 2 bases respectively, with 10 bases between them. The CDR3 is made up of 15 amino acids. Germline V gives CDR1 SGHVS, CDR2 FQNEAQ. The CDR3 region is CASSLAGASQETQYF. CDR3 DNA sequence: TGTGCCAGCAGCTTAGCTGGGGCCAGTCAAGAGACCCAGTACTTC.

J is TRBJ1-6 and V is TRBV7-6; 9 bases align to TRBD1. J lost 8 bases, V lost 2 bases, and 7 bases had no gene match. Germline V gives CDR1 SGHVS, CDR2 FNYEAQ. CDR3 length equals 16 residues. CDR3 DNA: TGTGCCAGCAGCTTAAATCCCAGGACAGGGGATTCACCCCTCCACTTT. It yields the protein CASSLNPRTGDSPLHF. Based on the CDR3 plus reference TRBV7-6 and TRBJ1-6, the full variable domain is GAGVSQSPRYKVTKRGQDVALRCDPISGHVSLYWYRQALGQGPEFLTYFNYEAQQDKSGLPNDRFSAERPEGSISTLTIQRTEQRDSAMYRCASSLNPRTGDSPLHFGNGTRLTVT.

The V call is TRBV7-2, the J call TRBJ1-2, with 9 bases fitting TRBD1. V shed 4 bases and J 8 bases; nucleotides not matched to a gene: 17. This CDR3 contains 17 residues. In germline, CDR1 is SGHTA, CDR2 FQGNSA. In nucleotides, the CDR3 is TGTGCCAGCAGCTCCTCCCCCACACCACAGGGGGCTGGGGGCTACACCTTC. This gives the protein CASSSSPTPQGAGGYTF.

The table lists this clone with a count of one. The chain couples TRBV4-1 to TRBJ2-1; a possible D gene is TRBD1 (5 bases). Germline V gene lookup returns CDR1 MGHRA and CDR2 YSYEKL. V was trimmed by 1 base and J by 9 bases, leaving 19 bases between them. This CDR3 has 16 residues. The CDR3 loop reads CASSQAVGRNSIEQFF. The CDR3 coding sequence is TGCGCCAGCAGCCAAGCAGTGGGGCGCAACAGCATTGAGCAGTTCTTC.

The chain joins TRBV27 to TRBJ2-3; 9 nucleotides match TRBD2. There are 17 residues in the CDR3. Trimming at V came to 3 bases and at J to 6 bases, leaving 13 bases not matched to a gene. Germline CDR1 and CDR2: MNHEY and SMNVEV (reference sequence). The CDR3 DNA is TGTGCCAGCAGTTTCGACTTGCGGGAGGGCCCCCGGGATACGCAGTATTTT. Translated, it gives CASSFDLREGPRDTQYF.

This CDR3 reads CASSQGQGAEAFF. The CDR3 DNA reads TGTGCCAGCTCACAGGGACAGGGCGCTGAAGCTTTCTTT. V usage is TRBV18 and J usage is TRBJ1-1; 9 bases map to TRBD1. Germline V lookup: CDR1 KGHSH, CDR2 LQKENI. There are 13 residues in the CDR3. Trimming cost V 4 bases and J 6 bases; bases outside gene matches: 3.

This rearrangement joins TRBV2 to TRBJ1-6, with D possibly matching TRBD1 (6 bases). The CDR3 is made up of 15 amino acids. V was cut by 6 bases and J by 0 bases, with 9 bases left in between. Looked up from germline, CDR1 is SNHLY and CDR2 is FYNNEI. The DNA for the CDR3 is TGTGCCAGCAGCAGACAGGCCTCCTATAATTCACCCCTCCACTTT. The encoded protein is CASSRQASYNSPLHF. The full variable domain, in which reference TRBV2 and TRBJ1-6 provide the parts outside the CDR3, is EPEVTQTPSHQVTQMGQEVILRCVPISNHLYFYWYRQILGQKVEFLVSFYNNEISEKSEIFDDQFSVERPDGSNFTLKIRSTKLEDSAMYFCASSRQASYNSPLHFGNGTRLTVT.

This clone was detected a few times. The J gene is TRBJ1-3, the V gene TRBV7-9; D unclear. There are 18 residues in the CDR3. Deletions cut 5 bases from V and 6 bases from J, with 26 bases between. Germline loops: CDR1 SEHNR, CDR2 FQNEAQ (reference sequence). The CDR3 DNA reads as TGTGCCAGCAGCCTCGGCTACCCAAGCCGTTTTACTAAAAACACCATATATTTT. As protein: CASSLGYPSRFTKNTIYF.

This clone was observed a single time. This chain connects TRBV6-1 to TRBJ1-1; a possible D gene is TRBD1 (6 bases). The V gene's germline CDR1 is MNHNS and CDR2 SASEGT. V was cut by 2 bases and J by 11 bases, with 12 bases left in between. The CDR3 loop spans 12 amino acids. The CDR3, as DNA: TGTGCCAGCAGTGAACGCAGTGACAGGGCTTTCTTT. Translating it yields CASSERSDRAFF.

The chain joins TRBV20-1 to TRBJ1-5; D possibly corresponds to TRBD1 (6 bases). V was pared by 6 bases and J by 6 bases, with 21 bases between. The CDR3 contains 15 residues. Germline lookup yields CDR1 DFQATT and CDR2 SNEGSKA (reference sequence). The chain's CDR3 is CSASVGQGMFQPQHF. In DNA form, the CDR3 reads TGCAGTGCCAGTGTGGGTCAGGGGATGTTTCAGCCCCAGCATTTT.

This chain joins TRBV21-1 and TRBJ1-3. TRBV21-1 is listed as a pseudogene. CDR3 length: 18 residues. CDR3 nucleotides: TGTGCCAGCAGCAAAGAAGATCGTAAGGGAGGTTCCGGGGACACCATATATTTT. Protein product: CASSKEDRKGGSGDTIYF.

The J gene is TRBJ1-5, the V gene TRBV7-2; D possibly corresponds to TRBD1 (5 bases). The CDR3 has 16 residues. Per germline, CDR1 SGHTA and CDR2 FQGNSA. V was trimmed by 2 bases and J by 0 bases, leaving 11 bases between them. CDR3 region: CASSLQGPYSNQPQHF. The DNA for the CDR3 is TGTGCCAGCAGCTTACAGGGCCCGTATAGCAATCAGCCCCAGCATTTT.

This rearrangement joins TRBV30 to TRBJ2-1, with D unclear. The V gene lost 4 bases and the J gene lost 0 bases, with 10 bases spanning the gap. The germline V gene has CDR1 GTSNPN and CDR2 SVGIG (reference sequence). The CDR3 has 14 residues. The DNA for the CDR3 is TGTGCCTGGACCGGCGGAAGCTCCTACAATGAGCAGTTCTTC. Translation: CAWTGGSSYNEQFF.

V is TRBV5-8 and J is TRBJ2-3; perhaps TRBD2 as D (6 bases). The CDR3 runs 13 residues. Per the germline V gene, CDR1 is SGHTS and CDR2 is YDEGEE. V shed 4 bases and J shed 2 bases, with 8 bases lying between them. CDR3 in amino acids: CASSAGPTDTQYF. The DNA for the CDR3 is TGTGCCAGCAGCGCGGGGCCCACAGATACGCAGTATTTT.

DNA of the CDR3: TGTGCCAGCAGCCAAGGTCCTAGCGATGGGACCCAGTACTTC. Protein sequence: CASSQGPSDGTQYF. The V gene is TRBV3-1 (or the pseudogene TRBV3-2), the J gene TRBJ2-5; tentative D call: TRBD2 (6 bases). V was shortened by 1 base and J by 7 bases, with 13 bases between the two germline ends. Per germline, CDR1 LGHDT and CDR2 YNNKEL (reference sequence). The CDR3 length is 14 residues.

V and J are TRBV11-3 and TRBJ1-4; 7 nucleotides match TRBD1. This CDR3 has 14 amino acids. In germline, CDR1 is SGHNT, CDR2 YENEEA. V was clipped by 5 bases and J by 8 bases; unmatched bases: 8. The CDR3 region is CASSADRVGEKLFF. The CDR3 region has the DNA TGTGCCAGCAGCGCCGACAGGGTGGGAGAAAAACTGTTTTTT.

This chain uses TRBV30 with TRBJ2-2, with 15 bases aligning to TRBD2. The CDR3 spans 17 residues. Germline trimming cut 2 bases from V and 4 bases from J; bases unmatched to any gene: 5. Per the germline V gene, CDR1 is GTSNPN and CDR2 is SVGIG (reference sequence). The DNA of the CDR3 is TGTGCCTGGAGTTTGGGACTAGCGGGAGGAGTCACCGGGGAGCTGTTTTTT. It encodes CAWSLGLAGGVTGELFF.

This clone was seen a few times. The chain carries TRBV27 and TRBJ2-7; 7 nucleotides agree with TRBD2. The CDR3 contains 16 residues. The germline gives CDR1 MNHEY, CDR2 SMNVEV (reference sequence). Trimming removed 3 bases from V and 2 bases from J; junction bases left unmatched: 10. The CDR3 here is CASSFYRGVGTYEQYF. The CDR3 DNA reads TGTGCCAGCAGTTTTTATCGGGGGGTTGGCACCTACGAGCAGTACTTC.

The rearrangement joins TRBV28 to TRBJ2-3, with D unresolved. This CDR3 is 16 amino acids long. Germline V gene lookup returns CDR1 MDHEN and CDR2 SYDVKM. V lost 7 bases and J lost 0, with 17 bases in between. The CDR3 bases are TGTGCCAGCACTCTAGAGGATTATCCTAGCACAGATACGCAGTATTTT. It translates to CASTLEDYPSTDTQYF.

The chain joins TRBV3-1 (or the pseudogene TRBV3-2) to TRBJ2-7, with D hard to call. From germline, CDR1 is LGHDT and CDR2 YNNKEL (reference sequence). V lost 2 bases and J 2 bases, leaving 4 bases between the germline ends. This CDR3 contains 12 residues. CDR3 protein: CASSQPPYEQYF. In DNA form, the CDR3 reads TGTGCCAGCAGCCAACCTCCCTACGAGCAGTACTTC.

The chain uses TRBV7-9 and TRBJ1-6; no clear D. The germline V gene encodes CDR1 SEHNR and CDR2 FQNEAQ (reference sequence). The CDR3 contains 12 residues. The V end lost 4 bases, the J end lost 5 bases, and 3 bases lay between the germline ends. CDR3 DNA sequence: TGTGCCAGCAGCTATAATAATTCACCCCTCCACTTT. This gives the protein CASSYNNSPLHF.

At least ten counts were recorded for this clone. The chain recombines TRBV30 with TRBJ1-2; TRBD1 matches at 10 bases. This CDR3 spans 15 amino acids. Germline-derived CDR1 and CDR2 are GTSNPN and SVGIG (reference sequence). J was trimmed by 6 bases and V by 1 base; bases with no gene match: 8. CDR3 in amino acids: CAWSDETGGSDGYTF. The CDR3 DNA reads TGTGCCTGGAGTGACGAGACAGGGGGCAGTGATGGCTACACCTTC.

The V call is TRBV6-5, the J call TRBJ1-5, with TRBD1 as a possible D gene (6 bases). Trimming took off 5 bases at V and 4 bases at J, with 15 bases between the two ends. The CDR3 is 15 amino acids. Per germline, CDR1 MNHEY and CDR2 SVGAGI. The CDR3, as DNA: TGTGCCAGCAGTAGTACCGGGACAACTAATCAGCCCCAGCATTTT. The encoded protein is CASSSTGTTNQPQHF.